This T cell receptor (beta chain) stems from a study of T cell responses to AZD1222 COVID-19 vaccine. General study results and limits: Targets within unmutated variant regions were reportedly found for nearly half of spike-specific TCRs.

TCRdb keeps only in-frame clones here, not all; method: immunoSEQ multiplex PCR. The sample includes 95,000 to 150,000 clones, roughly nine tenths of them seen just once. Per germline, CDR1 SGHRS and CDR2 YFSETQ. This CDR3 spans 13 amino acids. Deletions cut 2 bases from V and 5 bases from J, with 11 bases between. As for this clone: The target antigen is unknown.

This sequence originates from an adult in good health. Sequencing used peripheral blood, obtained on day 0 of AZD1222 vaccination. This rearrangement joins TRBV5-1 to TRBJ2-7; D is unclear. The CDR3 DNA is TGCGCCAGCAGCTTCGTACCTGGCGACGAGCAGTACTTC. This translates into CASSFVPGDEQYF.